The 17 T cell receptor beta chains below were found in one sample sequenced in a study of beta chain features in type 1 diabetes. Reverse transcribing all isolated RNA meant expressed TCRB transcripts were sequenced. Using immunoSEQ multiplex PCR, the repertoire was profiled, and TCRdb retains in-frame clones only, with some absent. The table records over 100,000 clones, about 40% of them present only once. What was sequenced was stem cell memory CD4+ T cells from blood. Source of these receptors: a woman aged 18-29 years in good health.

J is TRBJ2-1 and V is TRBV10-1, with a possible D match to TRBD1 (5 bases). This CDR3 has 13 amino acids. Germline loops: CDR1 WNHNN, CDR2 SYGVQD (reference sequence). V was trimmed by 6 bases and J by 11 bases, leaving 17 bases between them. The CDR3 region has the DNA TGCGCCAGCAGCAACCAAGGGGCCCAACAGCAGTTCTTC. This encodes CASSNQGAQQQFF.

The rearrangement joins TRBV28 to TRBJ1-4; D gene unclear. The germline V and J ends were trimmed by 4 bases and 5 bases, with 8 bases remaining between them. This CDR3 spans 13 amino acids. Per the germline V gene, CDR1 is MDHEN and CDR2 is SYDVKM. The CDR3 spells CASSSGSNEKLFF. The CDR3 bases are TGTGCCAGCAGTTCCGGGAGCAATGAAAAACTGTTTTTT.

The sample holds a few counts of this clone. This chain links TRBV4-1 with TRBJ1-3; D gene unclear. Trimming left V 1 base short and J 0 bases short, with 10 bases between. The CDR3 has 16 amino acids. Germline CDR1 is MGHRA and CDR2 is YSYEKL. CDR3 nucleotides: TGCGCCAGCAGCCAAGGTCTTCGGGGCTCTGGAAACACCATATATTTT. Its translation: CASSQGLRGSGNTIYF.

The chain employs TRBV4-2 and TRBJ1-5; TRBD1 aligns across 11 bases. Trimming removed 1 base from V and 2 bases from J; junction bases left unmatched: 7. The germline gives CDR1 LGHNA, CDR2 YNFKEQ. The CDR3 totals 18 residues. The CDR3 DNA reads TGTGCCAGCAGCCAAGGGACAGGGGGCGTCTGGGGCAATCAGCCCCAGCATTTT. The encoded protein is CASSQGTGGVWGNQPQHF.

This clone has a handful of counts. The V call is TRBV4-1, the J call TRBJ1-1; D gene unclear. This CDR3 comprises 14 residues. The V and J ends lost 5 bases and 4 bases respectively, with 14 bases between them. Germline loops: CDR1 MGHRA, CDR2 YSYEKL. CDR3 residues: CASSFVAGITEAFF. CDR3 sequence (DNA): TGCGCCAGCAGCTTCGTTGCGGGGATCACTGAAGCTTTCTTT.

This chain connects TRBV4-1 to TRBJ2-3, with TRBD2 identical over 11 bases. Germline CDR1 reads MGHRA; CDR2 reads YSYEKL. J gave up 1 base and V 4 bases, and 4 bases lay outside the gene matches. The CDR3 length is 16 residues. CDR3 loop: CASSRLAGGGTDTQYF. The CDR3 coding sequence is TGCGCCAGCAGCCGGTTAGCGGGAGGGGGCACAGATACGCAGTATTTT.

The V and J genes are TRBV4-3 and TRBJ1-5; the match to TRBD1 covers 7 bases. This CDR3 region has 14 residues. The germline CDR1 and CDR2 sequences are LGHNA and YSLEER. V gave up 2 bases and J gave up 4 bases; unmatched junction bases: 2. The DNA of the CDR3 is TGCGCCAGCAGCCAACTACAGGGGAATCAGCCCCAGCATTTT. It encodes CASSQLQGNQPQHF.

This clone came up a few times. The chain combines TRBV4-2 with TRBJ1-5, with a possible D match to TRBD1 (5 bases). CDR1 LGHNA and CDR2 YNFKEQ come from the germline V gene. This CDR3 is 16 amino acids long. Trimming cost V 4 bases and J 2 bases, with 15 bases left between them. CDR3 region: CASSLVGGGGNQPQHF. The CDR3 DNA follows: TGTGCCAGCAGCCTCGTCGGGGGGGGAGGCAATCAGCCCCAGCATTTT.

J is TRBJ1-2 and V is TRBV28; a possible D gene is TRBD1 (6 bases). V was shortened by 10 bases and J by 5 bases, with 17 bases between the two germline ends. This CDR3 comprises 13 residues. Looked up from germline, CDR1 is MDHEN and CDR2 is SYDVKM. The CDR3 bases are TGTGCCACCCGCGTAACAGGGCGATATGGCTACACCTTC. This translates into CATRVTGRYGYTF.

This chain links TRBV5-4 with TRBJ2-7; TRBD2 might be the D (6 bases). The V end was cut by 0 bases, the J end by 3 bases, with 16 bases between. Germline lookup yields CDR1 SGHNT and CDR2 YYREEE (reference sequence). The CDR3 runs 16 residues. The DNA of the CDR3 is TGTGCCAGCAGCTTGGAGCAGCGGGTGACGCACTACGAGCAGTACTTC. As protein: CASSLEQRVTHYEQYF.

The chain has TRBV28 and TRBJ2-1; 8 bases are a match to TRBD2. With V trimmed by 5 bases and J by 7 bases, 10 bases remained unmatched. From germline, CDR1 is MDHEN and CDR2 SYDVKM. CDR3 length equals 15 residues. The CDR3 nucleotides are TGTGCCAGCAGTGCCTCGGGACTAGGTGTTAATGAGCAGTTCTTC. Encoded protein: CASSASGLGVNEQFF.

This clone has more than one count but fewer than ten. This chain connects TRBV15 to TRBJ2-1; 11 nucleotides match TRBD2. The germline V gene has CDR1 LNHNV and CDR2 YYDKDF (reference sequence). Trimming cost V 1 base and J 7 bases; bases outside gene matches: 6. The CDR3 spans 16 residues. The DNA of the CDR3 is TGTGCCACCAGCAGAGTACTAGCGGGAGTGGGAAATGAGCAGTTCTTC. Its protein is CATSRVLAGVGNEQFF.

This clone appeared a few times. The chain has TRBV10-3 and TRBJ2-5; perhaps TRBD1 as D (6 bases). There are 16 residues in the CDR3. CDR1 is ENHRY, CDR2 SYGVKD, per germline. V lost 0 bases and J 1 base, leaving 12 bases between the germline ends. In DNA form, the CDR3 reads TGTGCCATCAGTGAGTCTAGTAACAGGGCCCAAGAGACCCAGTACTTC. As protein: CAISESSNRAQETQYF.

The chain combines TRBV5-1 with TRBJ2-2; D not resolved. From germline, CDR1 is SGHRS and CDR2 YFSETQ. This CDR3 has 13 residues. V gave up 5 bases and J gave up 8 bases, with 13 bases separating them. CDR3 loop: CASSLLFSGELFF. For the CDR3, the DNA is TGCGCCAGCAGTCTGTTATTCAGTGGGGAGCTGTTTTTT. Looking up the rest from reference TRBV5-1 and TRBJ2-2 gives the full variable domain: KAGVTQTPRYLIKTRGQQVTLSCSPISGHRSVSWYQQTPGQGLQFLFEYFSETQRNKGNFPGRFSGRQFSNSRSEMNVSTLELGDSALYLCASSLLFSGELFFGEGSRLTVL.

CDR3 nucleotide sequence: TGTGCCAGCAGAAACCTTCAAAAGTGGGTGCGGGAGCAGTACTTC. It yields the protein CASRNLQKWVREQYF. The gene calls are TRBV6-5 and TRBJ2-7; D uncertain. Germline V CDR1 and CDR2: MNHEY, SVGAGI. The CDR3 spans 15 residues. Trimming stripped 6 bases from V and 7 bases from J, with 22 bases between.

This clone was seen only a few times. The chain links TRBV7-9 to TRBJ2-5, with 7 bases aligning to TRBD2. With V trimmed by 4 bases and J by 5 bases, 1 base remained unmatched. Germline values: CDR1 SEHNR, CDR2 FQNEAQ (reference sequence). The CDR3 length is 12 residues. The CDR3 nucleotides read TGTGCCAGCAGCTCCGGGGGGGAGACCCAGTACTTC. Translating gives CASSSGGETQYF.

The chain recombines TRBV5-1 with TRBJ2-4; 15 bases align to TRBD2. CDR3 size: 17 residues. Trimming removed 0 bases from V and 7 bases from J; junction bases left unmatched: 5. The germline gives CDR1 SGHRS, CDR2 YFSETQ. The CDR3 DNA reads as TGCGCCAGCAGCTTGGGAGGGACTAGCGGGAGGCGGAACATTCAGTACTTC. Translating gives CASSLGGTSGRRNIQYF.